These 32 T cell receptor beta chains were sequenced from one sample in a study of CD8 T cells in Susac syndrome. RNA amounts of about 0.5 to 1 ug underwent reverse transcription with random hexamers. TCRdb reprocessed the immunoSEQ multiplex PCR reads via MiXCR and lists one record per CDR3 protein. The sample records around 150,000 distinct CDR3 sequences, roughly 94% being singletons. The source material was CD8+ T cells from PBMCs. The source is a human donor with Susac syndrome.

The chain uses TRBV15 and TRBJ2-6, with D hard to call. Germline assignment: CDR1 LNHNV and CDR2 YYDKDF (reference sequence). Trimming removed 8 bases at V and 1 base at J, with 3 bases between. CDR3 length: 12 residues. CDR3 DNA sequence: TGTGCCACCCAATCTGGGGCCAACGTCCTGACTTTC. This gives the protein CATQSGANVLTF.

This chain joins TRBV11-2 and TRBJ1-1; D remains unclear. The CDR3 spans 12 residues. V was clipped by 5 bases and J by 8 bases, with 12 bases between them. Germline V gene lookup returns CDR1 SGHAT and CDR2 FQNNGV. The CDR3 coding sequence is TGTGCCAGCAGCCTGTGGCGGACCGAAGCTTTCTTT. It codes for CASSLWRTEAFF.

The rearrangement uses TRBV7-6 and TRBJ1-1; unclear D gene. Germline CDR1 and CDR2: SGHVS and FNYEAQ. Trimming removed 5 bases at V and 11 bases at J, with 12 bases between. CDR3 size: 11 residues. The CDR3 spells CASSPGLGAFF. The CDR3 DNA follows: TGTGCCAGCAGCCCGGGGTTGGGGGCTTTCTTT.

The chain is built from TRBV9 and TRBJ1-2, with D possibly TRBD1 on 6 matching bases. Germline values: CDR1 SGDLS, CDR2 YYNGEE. V was clipped by 3 bases and J by 4 bases, with 16 bases between them. The CDR3 sequence is 15 residues long. CDR3 sequence (DNA): TGTGCCAGCAGCGGTAGGGAGGGGGTGGTCTATGGCTACACCTTC. It yields the protein CASSGREGVVYGYTF. Complete variable domain (other parts from reference TRBV9 and TRBJ1-2): DSGVTQTPKHLITATGQRVTLRCSPRSGDLSVYWYQQSLDQGLQFLIQYYNGEERAKGNILERFSAQQFPDLHSELNLSSLELGDSALYFCASSGREGVVYGYTFGSGTRLTVV.

This chain uses TRBV27 with TRBJ1-2; D unclear. The germline V gene encodes CDR1 MNHEY and CDR2 SMNVEV (reference sequence). Trimming cost V 0 bases and J 3 bases, with 8 bases left between them. This CDR3 has 14 residues. The CDR3 loop reads CASSLSYGYYGYTF. Here the CDR3 DNA reads TGTGCCAGCAGTTTATCGTATGGTTACTATGGCTACACCTTC.

The chain employs TRBV20-1 and TRBJ2-7, with TRBD2 as a possible D gene (5 bases). This CDR3 region has 14 residues. The ends were cut back, 1 base at V and 7 bases at J, with 17 bases in the middle. Germline CDR1 DFQATT, CDR2 SNEGSKA (reference sequence). The CDR3 here is CSARAGRALPEQYF. The CDR3 coding sequence is TGCAGTGCTAGAGCGGGAAGAGCCCTCCCTGAGCAGTACTTC.

The chain has TRBV29-1 and TRBJ2-7; 9 bases align to TRBD2. This CDR3 region has 13 residues. J was trimmed by 3 bases and V by 7 bases; bases with no gene match: 7. The germline gives CDR1 SQVTM, CDR2 ANQGSEA. In nucleotides, the CDR3 is TGCAGCGGAATAGCGGGAGTCCGCTACGAGCAGTACTTC. Its protein product is CSGIAGVRYEQYF.

The V call is TRBV12-3 or TRBV12-4, the J call TRBJ2-3, with D possibly being TRBD2 (6 bases). The CDR3 contains 14 residues. The V gene lost 6 bases and the J gene lost 5 bases, with 15 bases spanning the gap. In DNA, the CDR3 is TGTGCCAGCAGCGTCTTTGTGGAGGGAGATACGCAGTATTTT. This gives the protein CASSVFVEGDTQYF.

The chain links TRBV4-1 to TRBJ2-2; 9 nucleotides match TRBD2. The CDR3 is 15 residues long. V shed 7 bases and J 3 bases; nucleotides not matched to a gene: 6. Germline CDR1 and CDR2: MGHRA and YSYEKL. The CDR3 reads CASMLAGSYTGELFF. The CDR3 bases are TGCGCCAGCATGCTAGCGGGATCGTACACCGGGGAGCTGTTTTTT.

This chain joins TRBV5-1 and TRBJ2-7, with 8 bases fitting TRBD1. The CDR3 is 12 amino acids. The V and J ends lost 6 bases and 2 bases, in that order; junction bases with no gene match: 1. Germline values: CDR1 SGHRS, CDR2 YFSETQ. The CDR3 protein is CASTDRAYEQYF. In DNA, the CDR3 is TGCGCCAGCACGGACAGGGCCTACGAGCAGTACTTC.

The V call is TRBV7-8, the J call TRBJ2-7; weak D call: TRBD2 (6 bases). CDR1 is SGHVS and CDR2 is FQNEAQ in the germline V gene. The CDR3 has 15 residues. Trimming took 5 bases from V and 2 from J, leaving 16 bases between them. CDR3 nucleotides: TGTGCCAGCAGCAGCTTGTGGAGGGCGGCCTACGAGCAGTACTTC. Translating it yields CASSSLWRAAYEQYF.

The V gene is TRBV29-1, the J gene TRBJ2-7; possibly TRBD1 for D (5 bases). Trimming took 4 bases from V and 4 from J, leaving 11 bases between them. Germline V gene lookup returns CDR1 SQVTM and CDR2 ANQGSEA. The CDR3 has 12 residues. CDR3 coding DNA: TGCAGCGTTGCAGCAGGGTCGTACGAGCAGTACTTC. It translates to CSVAAGSYEQYF.

The V gene is TRBV28, the J gene TRBJ2-1; D is ambiguous. The CDR3 loop spans 14 amino acids. V lost 6 bases, J lost 8 bases, and 17 bases lay in between. Germline values: CDR1 MDHEN, CDR2 SYDVKM. This CDR3 reads CASSPGSGLDEQFF. The CDR3, as DNA: TGTGCCAGCAGCCCTGGTAGTGGTTTGGATGAGCAGTTCTTC.

The genes are TRBV13 and TRBJ2-2; D gene unclear. V lost 8 bases to trimming and J lost 1 base, with 11 bases between them. In germline, CDR1 is PRHDT, CDR2 FYEKMQ (reference sequence). CDR3 length equals 14 residues. The CDR3 sequence: CASQESGNTGELFF. The CDR3 nucleotides are TGTGCCAGCCAGGAGTCCGGGAACACCGGGGAGCTGTTTTTT.

This chain connects TRBV9 to TRBJ1-2; no firm D call. V gave up 0 bases and J gave up 4 bases, with 4 bases separating them. Germline V lookup: CDR1 SGDLS, CDR2 YYNGEE. The CDR3 totals 12 residues. Here the CDR3 reads CASSVDGYGYTF. The CDR3 DNA reads TGTGCCAGCAGCGTAGATGGCTATGGCTACACCTTC.

This rearrangement joins TRBV9 to TRBJ2-1; D might be TRBD2 (6 bases). There are 13 residues in the CDR3. V lost 0 bases and J lost 9, with 10 bases in between. Germline V CDR1 and CDR2: SGDLS, YYNGEE. Written as DNA, the CDR3 is TGTGCCAGCAGCGTAGGGGCGGGACGTGAGCAGTTCTTC. It encodes CASSVGAGREQFF.

The chain links TRBV4-1 to TRBJ2-6; D is unresolved. CDR1 and CDR2 from the germline V gene are MGHRA and YSYEKL. The V end lost 0 bases, the J end lost 4 bases, and 10 bases lay between the germline ends. This CDR3 contains 16 residues. The CDR3, as DNA: TGCGCCAGCAGCCAAGATGAAGGGTGCGGGGCCAACGTCCTGACTTTC. Amino acid sequence: CASSQDEGCGANVLTF.

DNA of the CDR3: TGCGCCAGCAGCGGCGGACTCCAATTCAACACTGAAGCTTTCTTT. This translates into CASSGGLQFNTEAFF. The chain uses TRBV5-1 and TRBJ1-1, with no clear D. CDR3 length: 15 amino acids. The V end was cut by 4 bases, the J end by 2 bases, with 15 bases between. Germline V gene lookup returns CDR1 SGHRS and CDR2 YFSETQ.

The V call is TRBV4-1, the J call TRBJ1-2; no clear D. This CDR3 comprises 15 residues. Germline V gene lookup returns CDR1 MGHRA and CDR2 YSYEKL. Trimming shortened V by 3 bases and J by 2 bases, and 13 bases separated the two germline ends. In DNA, the CDR3 is TGCGCCAGCAGCCAGGGCACAATTCCAAACTATGGCTACACCTTC. This sequence encodes CASSQGTIPNYGYTF.

The V call is TRBV29-1, the J call TRBJ1-2, with D hard to call. Trimming shortened V by 6 bases and J by 4 bases, and 15 bases separated the two germline ends. The CDR3 is 13 residues long. Looked up from germline, CDR1 is SQVTM and CDR2 is ANQGSEA. The CDR3 DNA reads as TGCAGCGTCGAAACCGACAAACTCTATGGCTACACCTTC. It yields the protein CSVETDKLYGYTF.

This chain connects TRBV18 to TRBJ1-5, with 11 bases identical to TRBD1. The CDR3 covers 16 residues. V gave up 2 bases and J gave up 6 bases; unmatched junction bases: 6. Germline lookup yields CDR1 KGHSH and CDR2 LQKENI. CDR3 DNA: TGTGCCAGCTCACCAAAGGACAGGGGGCGGATTCAGCCCCAGCATTTT. It translates to CASSPKDRGRIQPQHF.

The chain recombines TRBV27 with TRBJ2-1; 9 bases are a match to TRBD2. With V trimmed by 7 bases and J by 4 bases, 5 bases remained unmatched. Germline lookup yields CDR1 MNHEY and CDR2 SMNVEV (reference sequence). This CDR3 comprises 14 residues. The CDR3 DNA reads as TGTGCCAGCATCCCTAGCGGGGCTTACAATGAGCAGTTCTTC. It yields the protein CASIPSGAYNEQFF.

The genes are TRBV28 and TRBJ1-3; D gene unclear. Trimming took off 3 bases at V and 4 bases at J, with 4 bases between the two ends. Germline CDR1 reads MDHEN; CDR2 reads SYDVKM. This CDR3 contains 12 residues. This chain's CDR3 is CASSLAGNTIYF. The CDR3 DNA reads as TGTGCCAGCAGTTTGGCGGGAAACACCATATATTTT.

This chain joins TRBV9 and TRBJ1-4, with a possible D match to TRBD1 (6 bases). The CDR3 spans 16 residues. The germline V gene has CDR1 SGDLS and CDR2 YYNGEE. Trimming took off 4 bases at V and 0 bases at J, with 13 bases between the two ends. The CDR3 loop reads CASSPGQLATNEKLFF. Here the CDR3 DNA reads TGTGCCAGCAGCCCAGGACAGCTAGCAACTAATGAAAAACTGTTTTTT. Looking up the rest from reference TRBV9 and TRBJ1-4 gives the full variable domain: DSGVTQTPKHLITATGQRVTLRCSPRSGDLSVYWYQQSLDQGLQFLIQYYNGEERAKGNILERFSAQQFPDLHSELNLSSLELGDSALYFCASSPGQLATNEKLFFGSGTQLSVL.

This clonotype was recorded once. The V call is TRBV12-3 or TRBV12-4, the J call TRBJ2-3, with D unclear. The CDR3 contains 15 residues. V lost 1 base and J lost 2, with 10 bases in between. CDR3 in DNA: TGTGCCAGCAGTTTAGTCTCAGCTTACACAGATACGCAGTATTTT. It specifies CASSLVSAYTDTQYF.

The chain is built from TRBV11-2 and TRBJ2-5; D is ambiguous. V was clipped by 4 bases and J by 1 base, with 13 bases between them. The CDR3 totals 15 residues. Germline V lookup: CDR1 SGHAT, CDR2 FQNNGV. CDR3 DNA sequence: TGTGCCAGCAGCTCCAGGAGACGAGCCCAAGAGACCCAGTACTTC. It yields the protein CASSSRRRAQETQYF.

The chain couples TRBV13 to TRBJ2-5; no definite D call. Looked up from germline, CDR1 is PRHDT and CDR2 is FYEKMQ (reference sequence). The CDR3 is made up of 14 amino acids. The V gene lost 4 bases and the J gene lost 2 bases, with 11 bases spanning the gap. The CDR3 protein is CASSSRRRQETQYF. The CDR3 region has the DNA TGTGCCAGCAGCTCAAGAAGAAGACAAGAGACCCAGTACTTC.

This chain uses TRBV3-1 with TRBJ2-1; weak D call: TRBD2 (6 bases). Trimming pared 0 bases from V and 2 bases from J, leaving 11 bases between. Germline CDR1 is LGHDT and CDR2 is YNNKEL (reference sequence). CDR3 length: 16 residues. Here the CDR3 reads CASSQDGGVTYNEQFF. CDR3 bases: TGTGCCAGCAGCCAAGATGGCGGGGTTACCTACAATGAGCAGTTCTTC.

The V and J genes are TRBV29-1 and TRBJ2-1; D gene unclear. V was cut by 0 bases and J by 3 bases, with 9 bases left in between. The CDR3 runs to 14 residues. CDR1 is SQVTM, CDR2 ANQGSEA, per germline. CDR3 nucleotide sequence: TGCAGCGTTGAAGATCGCAGATACTACAATGAGCAGTTCTTC. As protein: CSVEDRRYYNEQFF.

The chain joins TRBV9 to TRBJ2-1; 9 nucleotides agree with TRBD1. There are 15 residues in the CDR3. Germline values: CDR1 SGDLS, CDR2 YYNGEE. The J segment lost 5 bases and the V segment lost 5 bases, leaving 8 bases of the junction unmatched. CDR3 region: CASSDPGTGNNEQFF. The CDR3 DNA reads as TGTGCCAGCAGTGATCCCGGGACAGGGAACAATGAGCAGTTCTTC.

CDR3 bases: TGTGCCAGCAGTCTAACCGTTGGGGCGGGAGGGCCGAATTTTGAGCAGTTCTTC. This codes for CASSLTVGAGGPNFEQFF. The chain couples TRBV6-1 to TRBJ2-1; TRBD2 agrees at 9 bases. Germline V gene data show CDR1 as MNHNS and CDR2 as SASEGT. CDR3 size: 18 residues. J was trimmed by 9 bases and V by 5 bases; bases with no gene match: 20.

This clonotype has a single count. The CDR3 nucleotides read TGCAGCGCCGAGGGACAGCCTGTAGCGGGTGGCTACACCTTC. Protein product: CSAEGQPVAGGYTF. The V gene is TRBV29-1, the J gene TRBJ1-2; 7 bases are a match to TRBD1. The CDR3 is 14 amino acids. J was trimmed by 7 bases and V by 7 bases; bases with no gene match: 15. Per the germline V gene, CDR1 is SQVTM and CDR2 is ANQGSEA.